A few counts support the clone carrying this T cell receptor (beta chain). Its antigen is unknown. Described treatment: oral pan-JAK inhibitor, 5-10 mg twice daily. In each case, RNA was isolated and then reverse transcribed into cDNA as the sequencing template. The table came from immunoSEQ multiplex PCR; TCRdb's copy has only in-frame clones and leaves some out. The table has about 90,000 clones, 44% seen once. Germline loops: CDR1 SGHRS, CDR2 YFSETQ. The CDR3 covers 13 residues. V was cut by 4 bases and J by 8 bases, with 13 bases left in between. The data stem from a study of CD8+ T cells in alopecia areata. Across the whole study: At a dose of 5 to 10 mg twice daily, oral tofacitinib was given to treated patients. General study points: Under tofacitinib, numerous expanded lesional clonotypes remained detectable in scalp and blood. Lesional scalp displayed greater clonality than normal scalp, most notably in alopecia totalis/universalis.

This chain links TRBV5-1 with TRBJ1-5; the D gene is possibly TRBD1 (5 bases). The sequencing used CD8+ T cells sorted from blood, collected at week 24, from a patient treated with tofacitinib. This receptor was identified in a human donor with alopecia areata. The CDR3 DNA follows: TGCGCCAGCAGCCTGGGACCCCTTGAGCCCCAGCATTTT. Protein sequence: CASSLGPLEPQHF.